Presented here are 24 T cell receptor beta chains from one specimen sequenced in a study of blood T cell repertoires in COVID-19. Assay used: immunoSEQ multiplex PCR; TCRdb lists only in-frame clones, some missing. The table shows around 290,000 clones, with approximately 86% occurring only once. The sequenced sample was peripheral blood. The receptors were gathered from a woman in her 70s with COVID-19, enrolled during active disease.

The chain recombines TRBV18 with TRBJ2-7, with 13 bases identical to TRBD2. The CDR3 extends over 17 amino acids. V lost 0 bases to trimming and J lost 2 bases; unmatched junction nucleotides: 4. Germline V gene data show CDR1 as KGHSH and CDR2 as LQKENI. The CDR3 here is CASSPPRLAGGPYEQYF. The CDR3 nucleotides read TGTGCCAGCTCACCACCGAGACTAGCGGGGGGACCCTACGAGCAGTACTTC.

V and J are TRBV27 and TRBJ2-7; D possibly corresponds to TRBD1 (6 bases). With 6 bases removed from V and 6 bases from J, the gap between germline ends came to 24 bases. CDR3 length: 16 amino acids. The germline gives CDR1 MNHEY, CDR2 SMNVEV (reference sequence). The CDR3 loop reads CASSPSPSIRGIEQYF. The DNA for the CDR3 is TGTGCCAGCAGCCCCTCCCCGAGCATAAGGGGGATCGAGCAGTACTTC.

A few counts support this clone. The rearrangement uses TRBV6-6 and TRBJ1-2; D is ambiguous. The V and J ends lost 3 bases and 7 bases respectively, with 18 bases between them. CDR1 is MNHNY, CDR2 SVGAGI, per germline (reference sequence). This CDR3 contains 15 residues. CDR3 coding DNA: TGTGCCAGCAGTTATGTCCCCCCCCAGCGGCGTGGCTACACCTTC. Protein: CASSYVPPQRRGYTF.

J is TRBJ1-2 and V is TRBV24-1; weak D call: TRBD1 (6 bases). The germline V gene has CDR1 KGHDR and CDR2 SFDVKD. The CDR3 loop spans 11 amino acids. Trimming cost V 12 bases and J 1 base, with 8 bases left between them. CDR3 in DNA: TGTGCCTCAGGGGATAACTATGGCTACACCTTC. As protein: CASGDNYGYTF.

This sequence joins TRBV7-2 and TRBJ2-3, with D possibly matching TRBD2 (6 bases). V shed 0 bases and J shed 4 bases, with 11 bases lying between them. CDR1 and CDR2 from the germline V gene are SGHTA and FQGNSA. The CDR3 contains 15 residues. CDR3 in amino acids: CASSLAGGAADTQYF. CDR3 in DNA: TGTGCCAGCAGCTTAGCGGGGGGAGCCGCAGATACGCAGTATTTT. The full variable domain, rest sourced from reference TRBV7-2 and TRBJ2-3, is GAGVSQSPSNKVTEKGKDVELRCDPISGHTALYWYRQSLGQGLEFLIYFQGNSAPDKSGLPSDRFSAERTGGSVSTLTIQRTQQEDSAVYLCASSLAGGAADTQYFGPGTRLTVL.

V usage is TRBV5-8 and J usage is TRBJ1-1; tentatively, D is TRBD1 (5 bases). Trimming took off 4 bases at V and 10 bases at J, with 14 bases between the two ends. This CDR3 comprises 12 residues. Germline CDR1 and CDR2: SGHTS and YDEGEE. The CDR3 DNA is TGTGCCAGCAGCCCCTGGCCCCAGGGAGCTTTCTTT. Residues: CASSPWPQGAFF.

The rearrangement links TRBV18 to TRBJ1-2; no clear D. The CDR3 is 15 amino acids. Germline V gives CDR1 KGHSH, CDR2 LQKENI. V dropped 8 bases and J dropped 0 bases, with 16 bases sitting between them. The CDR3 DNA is TGTGCCAGCCACATTGAGGGTCGAGCTAACTATGGCTACACCTTC. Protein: CASHIEGRANYGYTF. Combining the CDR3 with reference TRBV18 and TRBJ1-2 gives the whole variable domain NAGVMQNPRHLVRRRGQEARLRCSPMKGHSHVYWYRQLPEEGLKFMVYLQKENIIDESGMPKERFSAEFPKEGPSILRIQQVVRGDSAAYFCASHIEGRANYGYTFGSGTRLTVV.

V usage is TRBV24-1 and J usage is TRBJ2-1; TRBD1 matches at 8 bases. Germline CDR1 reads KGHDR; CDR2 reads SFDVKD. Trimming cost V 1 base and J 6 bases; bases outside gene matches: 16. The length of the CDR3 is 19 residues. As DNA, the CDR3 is TGTGCCACCAGTGATTTTCGTGGGTTCTTGAGACAGGGGATCAATGAGCAGTTCTTC. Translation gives CATSDFRGFLRQGINEQFF.

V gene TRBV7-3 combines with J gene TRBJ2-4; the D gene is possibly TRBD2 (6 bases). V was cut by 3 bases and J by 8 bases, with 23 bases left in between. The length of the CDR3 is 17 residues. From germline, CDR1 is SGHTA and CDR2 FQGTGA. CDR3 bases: TGTGCCAGCAGCTTGAACTTCGGCGCGGGGCTTAGGGACATTCAGTACTTC. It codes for CASSLNFGAGLRDIQYF.

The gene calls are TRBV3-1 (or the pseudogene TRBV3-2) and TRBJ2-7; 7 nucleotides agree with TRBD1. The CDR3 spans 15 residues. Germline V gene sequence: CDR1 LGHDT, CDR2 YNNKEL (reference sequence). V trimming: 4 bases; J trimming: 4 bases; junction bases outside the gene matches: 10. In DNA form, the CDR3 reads TGTGCCAGCAGCCTTGGGACAGACTTTAGGTACGAGCAGTACTTC. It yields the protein CASSLGTDFRYEQYF.

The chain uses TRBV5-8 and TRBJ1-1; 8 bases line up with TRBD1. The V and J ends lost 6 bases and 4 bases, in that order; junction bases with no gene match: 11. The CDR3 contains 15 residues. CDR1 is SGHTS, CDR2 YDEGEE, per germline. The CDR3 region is CASTRQGAQGTEAFF. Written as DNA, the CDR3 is TGTGCCAGCACCCGGCAGGGGGCGCAGGGCACTGAAGCTTTCTTT.

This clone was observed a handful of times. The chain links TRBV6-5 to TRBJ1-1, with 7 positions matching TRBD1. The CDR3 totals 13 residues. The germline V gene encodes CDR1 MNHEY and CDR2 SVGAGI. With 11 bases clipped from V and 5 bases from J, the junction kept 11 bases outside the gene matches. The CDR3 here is CAGSATGTTEAFF. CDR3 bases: TGTGCCGGCTCAGCGACAGGGACGACTGAAGCTTTCTTT.

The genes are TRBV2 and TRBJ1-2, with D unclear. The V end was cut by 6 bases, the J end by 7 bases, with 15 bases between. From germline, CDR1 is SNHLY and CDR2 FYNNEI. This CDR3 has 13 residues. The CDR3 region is CASRPGLRGGYTF. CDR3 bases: TGTGCCAGCAGGCCTGGCCTGCGGGGTGGCTACACCTTC.

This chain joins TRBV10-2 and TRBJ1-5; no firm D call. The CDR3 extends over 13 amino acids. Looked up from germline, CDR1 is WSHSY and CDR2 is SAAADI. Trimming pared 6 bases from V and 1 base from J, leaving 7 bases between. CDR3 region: CASSAESNQPQHF. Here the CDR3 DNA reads TGCGCCAGCAGCGCGGAAAGCAATCAGCCCCAGCATTTT.

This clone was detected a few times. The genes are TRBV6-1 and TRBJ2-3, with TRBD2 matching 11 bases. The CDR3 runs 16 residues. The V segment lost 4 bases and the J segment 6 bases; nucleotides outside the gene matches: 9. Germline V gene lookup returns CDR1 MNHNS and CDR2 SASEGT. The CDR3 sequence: CASSVMRSSGGDTQYF. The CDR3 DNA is TGTGCCAGCAGTGTCATGAGGTCTAGCGGGGGGGATACGCAGTATTTT.

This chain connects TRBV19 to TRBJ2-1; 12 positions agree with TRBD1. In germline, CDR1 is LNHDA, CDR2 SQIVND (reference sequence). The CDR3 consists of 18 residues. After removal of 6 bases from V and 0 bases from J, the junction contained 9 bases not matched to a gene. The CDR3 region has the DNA TGTGCCAGTAGGGGTGGGACAGGGGGCCCCAGCTCCTACAATGAGCAGTTCTTC. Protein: CASRGGTGGPSSYNEQFF.

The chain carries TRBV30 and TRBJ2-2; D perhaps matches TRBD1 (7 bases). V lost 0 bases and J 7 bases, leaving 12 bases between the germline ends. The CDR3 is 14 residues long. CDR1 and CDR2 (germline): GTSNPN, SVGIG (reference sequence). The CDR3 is CAWSVGGGHGELFF. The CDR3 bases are TGTGCCTGGAGTGTCGGAGGGGGCCACGGGGAGCTGTTTTTT.

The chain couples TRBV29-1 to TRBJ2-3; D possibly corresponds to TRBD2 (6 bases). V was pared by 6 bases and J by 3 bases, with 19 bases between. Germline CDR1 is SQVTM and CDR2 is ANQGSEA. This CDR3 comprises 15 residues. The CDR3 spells CSVAATSRGTDTQYF. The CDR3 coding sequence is TGCAGCGTCGCGGCGACATCCCGGGGGACAGATACGCAGTATTTT.

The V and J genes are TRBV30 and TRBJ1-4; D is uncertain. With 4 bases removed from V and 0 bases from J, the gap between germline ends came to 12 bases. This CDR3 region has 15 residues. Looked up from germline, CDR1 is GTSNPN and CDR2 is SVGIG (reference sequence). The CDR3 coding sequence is TGTGCCTGGATTGAAAGAGCCGCAACTAATGAAAAACTGTTTTTT. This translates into CAWIERAATNEKLFF.

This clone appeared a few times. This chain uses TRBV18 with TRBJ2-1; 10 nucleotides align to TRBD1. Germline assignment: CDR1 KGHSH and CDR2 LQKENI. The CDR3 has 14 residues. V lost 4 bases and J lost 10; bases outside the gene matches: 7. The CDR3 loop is CASSLGTGDPEQFF. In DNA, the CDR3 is TGTGCCAGCTCACTCGGGACAGGGGACCCCGAGCAGTTCTTC.

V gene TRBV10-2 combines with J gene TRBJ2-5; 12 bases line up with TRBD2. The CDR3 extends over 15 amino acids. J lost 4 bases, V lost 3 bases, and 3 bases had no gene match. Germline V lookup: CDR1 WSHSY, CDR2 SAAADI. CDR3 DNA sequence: TGCGCCAGCAGTGATCTAGCGGGGGGGCCAGAGACCCAGTACTTC. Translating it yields CASSDLAGGPETQYF.

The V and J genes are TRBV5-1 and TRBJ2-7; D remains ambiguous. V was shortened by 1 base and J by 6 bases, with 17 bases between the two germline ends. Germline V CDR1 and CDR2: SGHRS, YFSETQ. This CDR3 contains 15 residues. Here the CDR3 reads CASSLRGPVLGEQYF. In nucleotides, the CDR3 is TGCGCCAGCAGCTTGAGAGGCCCCGTCTTGGGCGAGCAGTACTTC.

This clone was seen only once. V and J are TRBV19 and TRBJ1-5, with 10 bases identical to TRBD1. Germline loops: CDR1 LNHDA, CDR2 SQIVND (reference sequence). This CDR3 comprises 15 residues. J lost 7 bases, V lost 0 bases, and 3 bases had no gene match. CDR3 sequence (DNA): TGTGCCAGTAGTATAGAGGGACAGGGGAACCAGCCCCAGCATTTT. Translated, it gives CASSIEGQGNQPQHF.

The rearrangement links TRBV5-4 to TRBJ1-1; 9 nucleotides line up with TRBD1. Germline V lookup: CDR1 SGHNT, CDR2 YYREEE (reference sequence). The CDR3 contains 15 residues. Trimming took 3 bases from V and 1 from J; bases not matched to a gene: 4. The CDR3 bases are TGTGCCAGCAGCTCACAGGGGGCGCAGAACACTGAAGCTTTCTTT. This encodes CASSSQGAQNTEAFF.